This T cell receptor beta chain was identified during a study of blood T cells in healthy people across ages. Points from the study as a whole: Changes seen in expanded clonotypes were possibly confounded by donor CMV status left unknown. In these data, TCR beta diversity tracked strongly with naive T cell percentage.

Together with a sample-barcoded 5' primer, a J-beta primer mix was included in a second PCR lasting roughly 6 to 12 cycles. A template-switch adaptor containing 12 random nucleotides labeled each cDNA molecule. TCRdb ran MiXCR on the 5' RACE reads and lists one entry per CDR3 protein. The sample lists hundreds of thousands of distinct CDR3 sequences; 49% were seen once. Concerning this clonotype itself: Its antigen is unidentified.

This CDR3 contains 16 residues. V trimming: 5 bases; J trimming: 0 bases; junction bases outside the gene matches: 6. Looked up from germline, CDR1 is DFQATT and CDR2 is SNEGSKA (reference sequence). This TCR came from a woman between 55 and 75 years old in good health. The rearrangement links TRBV20-1 to TRBJ2-3; 12 nucleotides line up with TRBD2. Sequencing was done on a sample of blood. For the CDR3, the DNA is TGCAGTGCTTCACCCGGGACTAGCGGGAGCACAGATACGCAGTATTTT. This gives the protein CSASPGTSGSTDTQYF.